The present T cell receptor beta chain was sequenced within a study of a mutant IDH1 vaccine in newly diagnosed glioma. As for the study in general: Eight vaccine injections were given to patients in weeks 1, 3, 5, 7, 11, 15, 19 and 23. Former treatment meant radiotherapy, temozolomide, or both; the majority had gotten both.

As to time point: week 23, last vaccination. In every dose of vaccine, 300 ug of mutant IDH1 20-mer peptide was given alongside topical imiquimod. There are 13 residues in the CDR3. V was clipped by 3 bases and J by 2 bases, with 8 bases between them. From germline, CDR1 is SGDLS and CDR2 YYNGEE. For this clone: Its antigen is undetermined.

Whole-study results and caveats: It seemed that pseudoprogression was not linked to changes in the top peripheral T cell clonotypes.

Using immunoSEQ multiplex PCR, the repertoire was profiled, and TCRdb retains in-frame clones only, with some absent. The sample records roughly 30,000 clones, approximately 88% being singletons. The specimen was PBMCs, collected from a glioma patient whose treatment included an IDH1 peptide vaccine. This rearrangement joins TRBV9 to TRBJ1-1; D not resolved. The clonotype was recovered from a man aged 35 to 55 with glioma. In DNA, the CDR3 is TGTGCCAGCAGCGAGGGCACCAACACTGAAGCTTTCTTT. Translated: CASSEGTNTEAFF.